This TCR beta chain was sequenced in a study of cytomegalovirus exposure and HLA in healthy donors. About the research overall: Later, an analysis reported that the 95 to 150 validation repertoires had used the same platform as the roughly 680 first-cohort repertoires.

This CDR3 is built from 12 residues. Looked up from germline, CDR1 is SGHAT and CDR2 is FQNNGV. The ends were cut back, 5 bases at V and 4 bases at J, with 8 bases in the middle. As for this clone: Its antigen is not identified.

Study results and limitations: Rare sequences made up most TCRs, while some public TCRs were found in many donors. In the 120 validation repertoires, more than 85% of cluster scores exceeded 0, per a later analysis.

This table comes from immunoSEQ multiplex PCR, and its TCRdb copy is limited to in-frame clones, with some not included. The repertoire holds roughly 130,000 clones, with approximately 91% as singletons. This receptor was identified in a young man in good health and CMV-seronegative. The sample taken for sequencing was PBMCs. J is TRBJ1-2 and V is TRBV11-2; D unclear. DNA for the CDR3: TGTGCCAGCAGCGACAACCTCTATGGCTACACCTTC. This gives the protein CASSDNLYGYTF.